A single sample is the source of the 22 T cell receptor beta chains below, sequenced in a study of cytomegalovirus exposure and HLA in healthy donors. With 60 Vbeta and 13 Jbeta primers, the PCR was carried out. Sequenced by immunoSEQ multiplex PCR; TCRdb stores in-frame clones only, minus some. Of tens of thousands of clones in the sample, approximately 70% were seen once. The specimen was PBMCs. These receptors came from a man aged 45 to 65 in good health and CMV-seronegative.

This clone was detected a few times. CDR3 loop: CASSLGFRAGDNEQFF. CDR3 DNA: TGCGCCAGCAGCTTGGGGTTTCGAGCGGGGGACAATGAGCAGTTCTTC. This rearrangement joins TRBV5-1 to TRBJ2-1, with 8 positions matching TRBD2. The CDR3 runs to 16 residues. V trimming: 0 bases; J trimming: 5 bases; junction bases outside the gene matches: 7. The germline CDR1 and CDR2 sequences are SGHRS and YFSETQ.

A note on this clone: An end of the junction differs from the germline gene, which may be a read error. The gene calls are TRBV7-7 and TRBJ2-3, with 8 nucleotides matching TRBD2. The CDR3 runs to 13 residues. Germline assignment: CDR1 SSHAT and CDR2 FNYEAQ (reference sequence). This CDR3 is CASSLAGPDTQYF. In DNA form, the CDR3 reads TGTGCTAGCAGCTTAGCGGGGCCAGATACGCAGTATTTT.

V is TRBV27 and J is TRBJ2-7, with 7 bases matching TRBD1. Trimming at V came to 5 bases and at J to 3 bases, leaving 7 bases not matched to a gene. Germline CDR1 is MNHEY and CDR2 is SMNVEV (reference sequence). The CDR3 extends over 14 amino acids. CDR3: CASSPYRDSYEQYF. CDR3 in DNA: TGTGCCAGCAGTCCTTACCGGGACAGCTACGAGCAGTACTTC.

This clone turned up a few times. V usage is TRBV6-5 and J usage is TRBJ1-1; tentatively, D is TRBD1 (6 bases). Germline V CDR1 and CDR2: MNHEY, SVGAGI. This CDR3 is 13 amino acids long. Trimming cost V 1 base and J 5 bases, with 8 bases left between them. CDR3 residues: CASSYFGQTEAFF. The CDR3 DNA sequence: TGTGCCAGCAGTTACTTTGGACAGACTGAAGCTTTCTTT.

The J gene is TRBJ2-7, the V gene TRBV5-6; possible D gene TRBD2, 5 bases. The V gene lost 4 bases and the J gene lost 6 bases, with 14 bases spanning the gap. The CDR3 length is 13 residues. Germline values: CDR1 SGHDT, CDR2 YYEEEE. This chain's CDR3 is CASSPRSRGEQYF. The CDR3 coding sequence is TGTGCCAGCAGCCCGCGTTCACGGGGCGAGCAGTACTTC.

The rearrangement uses TRBV10-3 and TRBJ1-2, with 8 bases that match TRBD1. The CDR3 covers 12 residues. Germline V gene sequence: CDR1 ENHRY, CDR2 SYGVKD. Trimming removed 7 bases from V and 11 bases from J; junction bases left unmatched: 9. The CDR3 protein is CAIKETGEVYTF. The CDR3 bases are TGTGCCATCAAAGAGACAGGGGAGGTTTACACCTTC.

The rearrangement links TRBV19 to TRBJ1-4; D gene unclear. The CDR3 totals 14 residues. Trimming cost V 3 bases and J 1 base, with 6 bases left between them. The germline V gene has CDR1 LNHDA and CDR2 SQIVND (reference sequence). The CDR3 DNA reads as TGTGCCAGTAGTATCGGTGTAACTAATGAAAAACTGTTTTTT. Translated, it gives CASSIGVTNEKLFF.

The CDR3 reads CASSVWDRTEAFF. DNA for the CDR3: TGTGCCAGCAGCGTATGGGACAGAACTGAAGCTTTCTTT. The J gene is TRBJ1-1, the V gene TRBV9; TRBD1 matches 7 bases. The CDR3 has 13 amino acids. CDR1 is SGDLS and CDR2 is YYNGEE in the germline V gene. The V segment lost 1 base and the J segment 5 bases; nucleotides outside the gene matches: 2.

The gene calls are TRBV29-1 and TRBJ2-5; D is uncertain. Germline assignment: CDR1 SQVTM and CDR2 ANQGSEA. V was shortened by 8 bases and J by 0 bases, with 19 bases between the two germline ends. The CDR3 length is 15 residues. CDR3 nucleotide sequence: TGCAGCTCACGCGGTGGGTCGGGTAACCAAGAGACCCAGTACTTC. It yields the protein CSSRGGSGNQETQYF.

The CDR3 bases are TGTGCCAGCAGTTCCGCGGGGACAGATACGCAGTATTTT. Its protein product is CASSSAGTDTQYF. The rearrangement joins TRBV28 to TRBJ2-3; possibly TRBD2 for D (6 bases). The V gene lost 4 bases and the J gene lost 3 bases, with 8 bases spanning the gap. Germline values: CDR1 MDHEN, CDR2 SYDVKM. The CDR3 has 13 amino acids.

A single count supports this clone. The CDR3 loop is CASSTLAGGLGNEQFF. The CDR3 DNA reads as TGTGCCAGTAGTACCTTAGCGGGGGGGCTTGGGAATGAGCAGTTCTTC. The rearrangement links TRBV19 to TRBJ2-1; TRBD2 aligns across 11 bases. Germline loops: CDR1 LNHDA, CDR2 SQIVND (reference sequence). V lost 4 bases and J lost 7; bases outside the gene matches: 9. This CDR3 is 16 amino acids long.

The chain couples TRBV19 to TRBJ2-7, with D tentatively TRBD2 (7 bases). Trimming took 3 bases from V and 3 from J, leaving 15 bases between them. The CDR3 extends over 15 amino acids. Germline V gene lookup returns CDR1 LNHDA and CDR2 SQIVND (reference sequence). The CDR3 DNA reads as TGTGCCAGTAGTATCTCCCGGGGGGCGGGCTACGAGCAGTACTTC. Translated, it gives CASSISRGAGYEQYF.

J is TRBJ1-6 and V is TRBV18; D is unresolved. This CDR3 has 13 amino acids. CDR1 is KGHSH, CDR2 LQKENI, per germline. Trimming took off 4 bases at V and 5 bases at J, with 6 bases between the two ends. The CDR3 DNA reads TGTGCCAGCTCACTCGACAATAATTCACCCCTCCACTTT. This sequence encodes CASSLDNNSPLHF.

This clone was picked up a small number of times. The chain's CDR3 is CASSGLTSSYNEQFF. The CDR3 DNA follows: TGCGCCAGCAGCGGGTTGACTTCCTCCTACAATGAGCAGTTCTTC. The chain links TRBV5-1 to TRBJ2-1, with D unclear. The CDR3 contains 15 residues. The ends were cut back, 4 bases at V and 0 bases at J, with 11 bases in the middle. Per germline, CDR1 SGHRS and CDR2 YFSETQ.

This chain joins TRBV5-1 and TRBJ1-1; D possibly corresponds to TRBD1 (6 bases). The germline V gene encodes CDR1 SGHRS and CDR2 YFSETQ. V was cut by 0 bases and J by 10 bases, with 13 bases left in between. The CDR3 is 13 amino acids. The CDR3 region is CASSLEGGAGAFF. CDR3 in DNA: TGCGCCAGCAGCTTGGAAGGGGGGGCAGGAGCTTTCTTT. Full variable domain (outside the CDR3, taken from reference TRBV5-1 and TRBJ1-1): KAGVTQTPRYLIKTRGQQVTLSCSPISGHRSVSWYQQTPGQGLQFLFEYFSETQRNKGNFPGRFSGRQFSNSRSEMNVSTLELGDSALYLCASSLEGGAGAFFGQGTRLTVV.

CDR3 DNA sequence: TGTGCCAGCAGCTCAGGGGCCCGCGGTACGCAGTATTTT. Encoded protein: CASSSGARGTQYF. The V gene is TRBV7-3, the J gene TRBJ2-3; D is possibly TRBD1 (6 bases). This CDR3 contains 13 residues. Germline-derived CDR1 and CDR2 are SGHTA and FQGTGA. Trimming took off 4 bases at V and 8 bases at J, with 13 bases between the two ends.

This clone was picked up one time. CDR3 sequence reads: CASSLPGQGMNTEAFF. The CDR3 DNA sequence: TGCGCCAGCAGCCTCCCGGGACAGGGGATGAACACTGAAGCTTTCTTT. The V and J genes are TRBV5-1 and TRBJ1-1; the match to TRBD1 covers 10 bases. The CDR3 spans 16 residues. Looked up from germline, CDR1 is SGHRS and CDR2 is YFSETQ. Trimming took 4 bases from V and 0 from J; bases not matched to a gene: 6.

This chain links TRBV7-3 with TRBJ2-1; 9 bases align to TRBD2. The CDR3 is made up of 15 amino acids. The V segment lost 1 base and the J segment 10 bases; nucleotides outside the gene matches: 8. Germline CDR1 is SGHTA and CDR2 is FQGTGA. The CDR3 is CASSLSGGSGREQFF. CDR3 DNA sequence: TGTGCCAGCAGCTTAAGCGGGGGGAGCGGGAGGGAGCAGTTCTTC.

The CDR3: CASSLERDNEQFF. The CDR3 DNA reads as TGTGCCAGCAGCTTAGAAAGAGACAATGAGCAGTTCTTC. The V and J genes are TRBV13 and TRBJ2-1; unclear D gene. Trimming pared 1 base from V and 5 bases from J, leaving 6 bases between. The germline CDR1 and CDR2 sequences are PRHDT and FYEKMQ (reference sequence). The CDR3 loop spans 13 amino acids.

The chain links TRBV30 to TRBJ1-5; TRBD1 matches 9 bases. Per germline, CDR1 GTSNPN and CDR2 SVGIG (reference sequence). The ends lost 0 bases at V and 7 bases at J; junction bases unmatched: 4. This CDR3 is 14 amino acids long. In nucleotides, the CDR3 is TGTGCCTGGAGTGTCGACAGGGGGTGGCAGCCCCAGCATTTT. It is translated as CAWSVDRGWQPQHF.

The chain recombines TRBV7-6 with TRBJ2-1; D possibly corresponds to TRBD2 (5 bases). This CDR3 is built from 15 residues. Trimming stripped 5 bases from V and 6 bases from J, with 17 bases between. CDR1 is SGHVS, CDR2 FNYEAQ, per germline. This CDR3 reads CASSPPRTGTNEQFF. The CDR3 region has the DNA TGTGCCAGCAGCCCCCCCCGTACGGGAACCAATGAGCAGTTCTTC.

The CDR3 here is CASSRDRVYEQYF. For the CDR3, the DNA is TGCGCCAGCAGCCGGGACAGGGTCTACGAGCAGTACTTC. The chain carries TRBV5-1 and TRBJ2-7, with 9 nucleotides matching TRBD1. After removal of 4 bases from V and 3 bases from J, the junction contained 2 bases not matched to a gene. There are 13 residues in the CDR3. CDR1 is SGHRS, CDR2 YFSETQ, per germline.